The 21 T cell receptor beta chains listed next were all sequenced from one sample in a study of regulatory T cells in long-lasting Graves disease (dated by TCRdb to 2020 to 2022). In light of the paper, this sample's time point label describes: newly diagnosed GD, antithyroid drugs for less than 3 months. For both TCR sequencing and RNA sequencing, RNA was extracted from PBMCs using TRIzol. Libraries were constructed by multiplex PCR. Sequencing was performed on an Illumina HiSeq 4000. TCR beta libraries were built with iRepertoire HTBI primers and Arm-PCR amplification of CDR3 regions. The raw public data were reprocessed by TCRdb itself: fastp quality trimming at Q25, MiXCR clonotype calling, in-frame beta chains only. Every distinct CDR3 protein forms one entry, paired with its most common genes and DNA. Present in this sample are about 540,000 distinct CDR3 sequences, approximately 13% of which were seen just once. The top ten hold roughly a tenth of the sample.

The same sample was also studied in work on T cells in Graves' hyperthyroidism and ophthalmopathy.

Material: peripheral blood mononuclear cells (PBMCs), obtained at new diagnosis, from a patient treated with antithyroid drugs. These TCRs come from a man in his thirties or forties with Graves disease. Donor details come from another sample of the same person, matched by shared clones.

This clonotype came up many times. The chain is built from TRBV5-1 and TRBJ2-1; 9 bases are shared with TRBD2. CDR3 length equals 15 residues. The V gene end was trimmed by 3 bases and the J gene end by 3 bases; junction bases not matched to a gene: 4. CDR1 is SGHRS, CDR2 YFSETQ, per germline. CDR3 coding DNA: TGCGCCAGCAGCTCTTCTAGCGGGAACTACAATGAGCAGTTCTTC. It encodes CASSSSSGNYNEQFF.

This clonotype occurred many times. The gene calls are TRBV6-2 or TRBV6-3 and TRBJ2-3; the D call may be TRBD1 or TRBD2 (6 bases each). Trimming pared 6 bases from V and 4 bases from J, leaving 14 bases between. Germline CDR1 is MNHEY and CDR2 is SVGEGT. There are 14 residues in the CDR3. CDR3 residues: CASRGTGRPDTQYF. The DNA for the CDR3 is TGTGCCAGCAGGGGCACAGGGAGGCCAGATACGCAGTATTTT.

A remark on this clonotype: A read error may produce the germline difference seen at one junction end. The chain links TRBV12-3 or TRBV12-4 to TRBJ1-2; tentatively, D is TRBD1 (5 bases). The CDR3 runs to 12 residues. The CDR3 here is CASRPGGGGYAF. In DNA, the CDR3 is TGTGCCAGCAGACCGGGGGGGGGTGGCTACGCCTTC.

This clonotype was observed many times. The chain has TRBV10-3 and TRBJ1-2, with 8 bases identical to TRBD1. This CDR3 has 15 amino acids. CDR1 is ENHRY and CDR2 is SYGVKD in the germline V gene. Trimming at V came to 10 bases and at J to 2 bases, leaving 12 bases not matched to a gene. CDR3 DNA: TGTGCCACCGTCCTTGGCCGACAGGGGAACTATGGCTACACCTTC. It encodes CATVLGRQGNYGYTF.

This sequence joins TRBV9 and TRBJ2-5; D possibly corresponds to TRBD1 (6 bases). Germline CDR1 SGDLS, CDR2 YYNGEE. Trimming pared 1 base from V and 2 bases from J, leaving 12 bases between. The CDR3 totals 15 residues. The CDR3 region is CASSVSDSKQETQYF. The CDR3 region has the DNA TGTGCCAGCAGCGTATCGGACAGTAAGCAAGAGACCCAGTACTTC.

This clonotype was detected a few times. The rearrangement joins TRBV19 to TRBJ2-5; the D gene could be TRBD1 or TRBD2 (7 bases each). Germline V gene lookup returns CDR1 LNHDA and CDR2 SQIVND (reference sequence). The CDR3 is 13 residues long. The ends were cut back, 10 bases at V and 7 bases at J, with 19 bases in the middle. The chain's CDR3 is CATKAGGAWTQYF. The CDR3 DNA reads as TGTGCCACCAAGGCAGGGGGGGCTTGGACCCAGTACTTC.

For this clonotype: Just one base apart from a much larger clone, this may be a read error. The CDR3 coding sequence is TGCGCCAGCAGCTTGGGAGGCAAAGGGGATGAGCAGTTCTTC. Protein product: CASSLGGKGDEQFF. This rearrangement joins TRBV5-1 to TRBJ2-1; D possibly corresponds to TRBD1 (5 bases). CDR1 and CDR2 (germline): SGHRS, YFSETQ. Trimming removed 0 bases from V and 8 bases from J, with 12 bases in between. The CDR3 runs 14 residues.

This clonotype was recorded at least ten times. The V call is TRBV12-3 or TRBV12-4, the J call TRBJ2-1, with 11 bases aligning to TRBD2. Germline trimming cut 6 bases from V and 9 bases from J; bases unmatched to any gene: 10. There are 15 residues in the CDR3. Here the CDR3 reads CASSHTSGSLGEQFF. In DNA, the CDR3 is TGTGCCAGCAGCCATACTAGCGGGAGCCTGGGTGAGCAGTTCTTC.

In this sample, this clonotype turned up a few times. The chain uses TRBV7-9 and TRBJ2-1, with 8 bases identical to TRBD2. Trimming took 2 bases from V and 4 from J; bases not matched to a gene: 10. Germline V gene lookup returns CDR1 SEHNR and CDR2 FQNEAQ (reference sequence). CDR3 length equals 17 residues. CDR3 bases: TGTGCCAGCAGCTTACGTACCACTAGCGGATATTACAATGAGCAGTTCTTC. Its protein is CASSLRTTSGYYNEQFF.

In its sample, this clonotype was seen many times. V is TRBV28 and J is TRBJ1-6; 7 bases fit TRBD1. The CDR3 contains 15 residues. Germline V gives CDR1 MDHEN, CDR2 SYDVKM. The J segment lost 7 bases and the V segment lost 5 bases, leaving 8 bases of the junction unmatched. CDR3 amino acids: CASSQGTANNSPLHF. The CDR3 nucleotides are TGTGCCAGCAGTCAAGGGACAGCGAACAATTCACCCCTCCACTTT. Full variable domain (outside the CDR3, taken from reference TRBV28 and TRBJ1-6): DVKVTQSSRYLVKRTGEKVFLECVQDMDHENMFWYRQDPGLGLRLIYFSYDVKMKEKGDIPEGYSVSREKKERFSLILESASTNQTSMYLCASSQGTANNSPLHFGNGTRLTVT.

This clonotype occurred many times. This rearrangement joins TRBV5-1 to TRBJ2-1, with unresolved D. The CDR3 is 16 amino acids. Germline lookup yields CDR1 SGHRS and CDR2 YFSETQ. Trimming removed 0 bases from V and 8 bases from J, with 18 bases in between. CDR3 in DNA: TGCGCCAGCAGCTTGGCCCGCCGGTTCGTCACCGATGAGCAGTTCTTC. This sequence encodes CASSLARRFVTDEQFF.

This clonotype was observed at least ten times. This chain connects TRBV7-2 to TRBJ2-7; 10 bases line up with TRBD2. V lost 0 bases and J lost 1; bases outside the gene matches: 3. The V gene's germline CDR1 is SGHTA and CDR2 FQGNSA. This CDR3 is built from 16 residues. CDR3 sequence: CASSLARLAGSYEQYF. The CDR3 region has the DNA TGTGCCAGCAGCTTAGCGCGACTAGCGGGTTCCTACGAGCAGTACTTC.

The V call is TRBV20-1, the J call TRBJ1-6; D uncertain. V lost 1 base and J lost 12, with 19 bases in between. Germline V gene lookup returns CDR1 DFQATT and CDR2 SNEGSKA (reference sequence). The CDR3 loop spans 15 amino acids. Here the CDR3 reads CSARGPLQAGGPLHF. As DNA, the CDR3 is TGCAGTGCTAGAGGACCCCTGCAGGCCGGTGGACCCCTCCACTTT.

This clonotype occurred a few times. The V call is TRBV30, the J call TRBJ2-3; D not resolved. The CDR3 sequence is 14 residues long. In germline, CDR1 is GTSNPN, CDR2 SVGIG (reference sequence). Trimming shortened V by 0 bases and J by 6 bases, and 13 bases separated the two germline ends. CDR3 nucleotide sequence: TGTGCCTGGAGTGTTGTATGGGCCCCCGATACGCAGTATTTT. As protein: CAWSVVWAPDTQYF.

In the case of this clonotype: A much bigger clone sits one base away, suggesting this may be a read error. The chain couples TRBV3-1 to TRBJ2-5; the match to TRBD2 covers 7 bases. CDR1 is LGHDT, CDR2 YNNKEL, per germline (reference sequence). This CDR3 has 14 residues. The CDR3 nucleotides are TGTGCCAGCGGCCACCCCAGACTAGCCTCTACCCAGTACTTC. Its translation is CASGHPRLASTQYF.

This clonotype was counted ten times or more. The rearrangement links TRBV2 to TRBJ1-1; 7 bases align to TRBD1. The V gene's germline CDR1 is SNHLY and CDR2 FYNNEI. Trimming at V came to 9 bases and at J to 0 bases, leaving 7 bases not matched to a gene. The CDR3 is 14 residues long. CDR3 coding DNA: TGTGCCAGAGATACGACAGGGATGAACACTGAAGCTTTCTTT. Translation: CARDTTGMNTEAFF.

Many counts were recorded for this clonotype. This sequence joins TRBV20-1 and TRBJ2-5; 8 positions agree with TRBD1. With 6 bases clipped from V and 4 bases from J, the junction kept 10 bases outside the gene matches. The CDR3 has 14 residues. Germline V gives CDR1 DFQATT, CDR2 SNEGSKA (reference sequence). The CDR3 region is CSAWTGRGRETQYF. The CDR3 coding sequence is TGCAGTGCCTGGACAGGGAGAGGTCGAGAGACCCAGTACTTC.

The chain joins TRBV11-2 to TRBJ1-2; TRBD1 aligns across 8 bases. With V trimmed by 3 bases and J by 4 bases, 4 bases remained unmatched. The CDR3 has 14 amino acids. Germline V CDR1 and CDR2: SGHAT, FQNNGV. In DNA, the CDR3 is TGTGCCAGCAGCTTTCGACAGGGGTTCTATGGCTACACCTTC. Its translation is CASSFRQGFYGYTF.

This clonotype was seen repeatedly, ten times or more. This sequence joins TRBV11-2 and TRBJ2-7; D gene unclear. Germline V CDR1 and CDR2: SGHAT, FQNNGV. Trimming took off 0 bases at V and 5 bases at J, with 14 bases between the two ends. This CDR3 is 15 amino acids long. The DNA of the CDR3 is TGTGCCAGCAGCTTAGAGTTTATGACGGGCAACGAGCAGTACTTC. It specifies CASSLEFMTGNEQYF.

This clonotype was seen at least ten times. The gene calls are TRBV3-1 and TRBJ2-7, with D uncertain. Per the germline V gene, CDR1 is LGHDT and CDR2 is YNNKEL (reference sequence). The CDR3 contains 14 residues. V lost 0 bases and J 1 base, leaving 7 bases between the germline ends. The DNA for the CDR3 is TGTGCCAGCAGCCAAGACCCGGCTTCCTACGAGCAGTACTTC. Translation: CASSQDPASYEQYF.

In regard to this clonotype: This may arise from a read error, as a much more abundant clone is one base away. The genes are TRBV27 and TRBJ2-5; D unclear. The CDR3 has 11 amino acids. V lost 2 bases to trimming and J lost 5 bases, with 3 bases between them. Germline assignment: CDR1 MNHEY and CDR2 SMNVEV (reference sequence). CDR3 sequence: CASSLIETQYF. In nucleotides, the CDR3 is TGTGCCAGCAGTTTAATCGAGACCCAGTACTTC.